The 10 T cell receptor beta chains listed next were all sequenced from one sample in a study of vaccination and CD4 T cells after COVID-19. What these receptors recognize is not known. The treatment denotes: approximately 10-day PBMC culture with coronavirus spike peptide pools or control peptides (ViraFEST assay). With the Oncomine TCR Beta short-read assay, DNA from cultured CD4+ T cells was sequenced. In TCRdb, the PCR reads were re-called with MiXCR into one record per CDR3 protein. The data show about 22,000 distinct CDR3 sequences, with 32% seen just once and 9.5% to 15% held by the top ten. The source material was cultured CD4+ T cells from blood. The receptors were gathered from a human donor with COVID-19.

This clonotype was detected a few times. The rearrangement uses TRBV10-3 and TRBJ2-7; 11 bases align to TRBD1. The CDR3 contains 13 residues. The V segment lost 6 bases and the J segment 5 bases; nucleotides outside the gene matches: 3. CDR1 ENHRY and CDR2 SYGVKD come from the germline V gene. The CDR3 region has the DNA TGTGCCATCAGGGACAGGGGGCCCAACGAGCAGTACTTC. Translating it yields CAIRDRGPNEQYF.

The rearrangement uses TRBV19 and TRBJ2-5, with D possibly being TRBD1 or TRBD2 (5 bases each). Trimming removed 7 bases at V and 2 bases at J, with 11 bases between. CDR1 and CDR2 from the germline V gene are LNHDA and SQIVND (reference sequence). CDR3 size: 13 residues. The CDR3 loop is CASNSGRQETQYF. For the CDR3, the DNA is TGTGCCAGTAATTCGGGGCGACAAGAGACCCAGTACTTC.

The chain links TRBV5-1 to TRBJ2-3; D may be TRBD2 (6 bases). V lost 1 base to trimming and J lost 0 bases, with 9 bases between them. Germline V CDR1 and CDR2: SGHRS, YFSETQ. The CDR3 runs to 15 residues. This CDR3 is CASSLRGTSTDTQYF. In DNA form, the CDR3 reads TGCGCCAGCAGCTTGCGGGGGACTAGCACAGATACGCAGTATTTT.

This clonotype was seen only a few times. This chain links TRBV20-1 with TRBJ1-1; 10 nucleotides line up with TRBD1. The CDR3 covers 15 residues. The germline V gene encodes CDR1 DFQATT and CDR2 SNEGSKA (reference sequence). The ends lost 2 bases at V and 7 bases at J; junction bases unmatched: 10. The CDR3 protein is CSARLMDRGSGEAFF. DNA of the CDR3: TGCAGTGCTAGATTAATGGACAGGGGGTCTGGTGAAGCTTTCTTT.

The table lists this clonotype with a few counts. The chain carries TRBV2 and TRBJ2-7; D possibly corresponds to TRBD2 (5 bases). CDR1 is SNHLY and CDR2 is FYNNEI in the germline V gene. V was clipped by 0 bases and J by 7 bases, with 13 bases between them. CDR3 length: 14 amino acids. The CDR3 sequence: CASSEARVLGEQYF. Here the CDR3 DNA reads TGTGCCAGCAGTGAAGCGAGGGTCCTAGGGGAGCAGTACTTC.

The chain links TRBV7-6 to TRBJ1-4, with a weak D call TRBD1 (5 bases). Trimming pared 5 bases from V and 8 bases from J, leaving 18 bases between. CDR3 size: 15 residues. CDR1 is SGHVS, CDR2 FNYEAQ, per germline. CDR3 DNA sequence: TGTGCCAGCAGCCGCATGGGGGGGGGGAGCGAAAAACTGTTTTTT. Amino acids: CASSRMGGGSEKLFF.

In this sample, this clonotype turned up a few times. The CDR3, as DNA: TGCAGTGCTAGAGATGTTTCGCGATCCCTCGACGAGCAGTACTTC. As protein: CSARDVSRSLDEQYF. This chain uses TRBV20-1 with TRBJ2-7, with unresolved D. The ends were cut back, 0 bases at V and 5 bases at J, with 17 bases in the middle. The CDR3 is 15 residues long. Germline assignment: CDR1 DFQATT and CDR2 SNEGSKA (reference sequence).

The rearrangement joins TRBV2 to TRBJ1-5; D is uncertain. Germline CDR1 and CDR2: SNHLY and FYNNEI. The CDR3 runs 15 residues. V shed 3 bases and J shed 0 bases, with 9 bases lying between them. CDR3 nucleotide sequence: TGTGCCAGCAGTGAGGCAGTATATAGCAATCAGCCCCAGCATTTT. As protein: CASSEAVYSNQPQHF.

The rearrangement uses TRBV20-1 and TRBJ1-5; D uncertain. This CDR3 has 15 amino acids. The germline V gene encodes CDR1 DFQATT and CDR2 SNEGSKA (reference sequence). V shed 3 bases and J shed 0 bases, with 12 bases lying between them. The CDR3, as DNA: TGCAGTGCTAGGCCTCGATCCCCTAGCAATCAGCCCCAGCATTTT. Its protein is CSARPRSPSNQPQHF.

This chain links TRBV28 with TRBJ2-5; TRBD1 or TRBD2 may be the D gene (6 bases each). The CDR3 runs 14 residues. The germline CDR1 and CDR2 sequences are MDHEN and SYDVKM. V lost 3 bases and J lost 5, with 13 bases in between. The CDR3: CASSLGGQLETQYF. In DNA form, the CDR3 reads TGTGCCAGCAGTTTGGGGGGACAACTGGAGACCCAGTACTTC.